The entry below describes one T cell receptor (beta chain). Only one count was recorded for this clone. No cognate antigen has been identified for it. Base qualities are not at hand, and no much larger clone is one base apart. For this chain, trimming is 6 bases at the V end and 0 bases at the J end, and the number of junction bases without a gene match is 3. Taken from cysteine to phenylalanine, the CDR3 has 14 residues. Left in the record is the CDR3 DNA by itself, 42 bases read in frame from the first base. According to the germline V gene (reference sequence), CDR1 reads LNHDA and CDR2 reads SQIVND. These data belong to a study of cytomegalovirus exposure and HLA in healthy donors (dated by TCRdb to 2015 to 2018). At the level of the whole study: In an earlier analysis of 550 to 750 of the donors, under 300 Gb of sequence data and some 120 million unique TCR beta sequences from 150 million to 200 million T cells were reported. Around 320 gigabases of sequencing data and around 87 million unique TCR sequences were included in an early release covering roughly 600 HLA-typed donors. Among the roughly 400 genotyped donors, around 79% belonged to the genetic ancestry cluster associated with self-reported Caucasian donors. The study aimed to test whether signatures of past pathogen exposure could be identified by cataloging public T cell receptors. Using immunosequencing, the study profiled T cell repertoires from 500 to 800 subjects and related those repertoires to cytomegalovirus serostatus. Besides the first cohort of about 730 subjects, a separate validation cohort made up of 120 different subjects was used. To predict cytomegalovirus infection status, the study combined high-throughput TCR immunosequencing, statistical association of individual TCRs with disease status, and machine learning. A later analysis re-examined previously published TCR beta repertoires from roughly 650 donors and added high-resolution HLA genotyping to investigate patterns of TCR occurrence. Rather than using new phenotypic data, the later analysis identified candidate immune exposures from TCR beta sequences and from how often those sequences occurred across donors. An earlier analysis of approximately 580 of the donors used high-throughput TCR beta sequencing to judge whether each TCR beta V gene segment behaved as functional or pseudogenic. Donor age, sex, ethnicity and CMV serostatus were compiled alongside the repertoire data. A later genetic analysis used genome-wide SNP genotypes for about 60% of the roughly 700 donors, treating that subset as a discovery cohort. Every repertoire in the discovery cohort had been generated on one and the same sequencing platform. Class I and class II HLA loci were covered by the typing at four-digit resolution. Typing coverage varied by locus: roughly 629-640 donors for A, B, C, DRB1 and DQB1; around 560 for DQA1; approximately 570 for DPA1; under 490 for DPB1. Roughly 5 DR-DQ haplotypes were handled as single units for association and clustering, since linkage in the cohort was strong. On average, around 240,000 unique TCR beta nucleotide sequences were sequenced per donor among some 420 genotyped donors of the cohort, with about 17% of those sequences being non-productive.

The cohort comprised 670 or so healthy bone marrow donors. All cohort members were sampled while nominally healthy, although unrecorded immune exposures were likely present. The donor tested CMV seronegative and was one of the 352 seronegative cohort members. Each donor provided a peripheral blood sample, and peripheral blood mononuclear cells were used for TCR beta sequencing. Genomic DNA extraction from the blood cell samples was performed with the Qiagen DNeasy Blood Extraction Kit. The library was built by means of the immunoSEQ multiplex PCR assay. A mixture of 60 forward primers for TCR Vbeta segments and 13 reverse primers for TCR Jbeta segments was used in the multiplex PCR. A multiplex PCR assay on genomic DNA amplified the CDR3 region of rearranged TCR beta genes. Amplified TCR beta libraries were sequenced as 87-base-pair reads on the Illumina HiSeq System. The authors' analysis ran thus. Across the 500 to 750 repertoires, a later analysis counted tens of millions of unique TCR beta chains, some 11 million of which were shared by at least two donors. A nearest-neighbor algorithm error-corrected the raw reads and collapsed the reads into unique sequences, merging closely related sequences to remove PCR and sequencing errors. Alignment of CDR3 sequences to IMGT reference sequences was used to assign V, D and J gene segments. For a sequence to be retained, at least a six-nucleotide match to both a V gene segment and a J gene segment was required. A rearrangement was called productive if the CDR3 had no stop codons and remained in frame with V and J, and every other rearrangement was called non-productive. CDR3 was defined by IMGT convention, running from the second conserved V-encoded cysteine to the conserved J-encoded phenylalanine. In an earlier analysis of just under 600 of the donors, sequences lacking an unambiguous match to a single V gene segment were excluded. In an earlier analysis of 587 of the donors, V segments were called functional above 56.7% productive rearrangements and were called segregating when the between-donor standard deviation exceeded 5%. A statistical classification framework was built for diagnosing cytomegalovirus status from the catalog of TCR beta chain sequences. In a later analysis, TCR nucleotide sequences were compared against IMGT/GENE-DB human TR gene sequences so that V and J genes could be assigned. In a later analysis, CDR3 sequences and most-parsimonious VDJ recombination scenarios were assigned using the TCRdist pipeline. In a later analysis, each TCR beta chain was defined by its CDR3 amino acid sequence together with its V-gene family, and reads lacking a unique V-gene family were excluded. To address suspected cross-contamination and a sequencing artifact, a later analysis removed roughly 580 highly shared, low-generation-probability nucleotide sequences. In a later analysis, a clonal expansion index for each public chain was calculated from normalized within-repertoire ranks of inferred template counts. A later analysis computed generation probabilities with a VDJ recombination model fitted to out-of-frame rearrangements, and checked the results against IGoR. In a later analysis, hypergeometric tests were used to score TCR-TCR, TCR-HLA and TCR-CMV co-occurrence, with a repertoire-size bias correction applied to TCR pairs. To estimate false discovery rates, a later analysis permuted the HLA or CMV assignments 20 times. In a later analysis, co-occurring TCRs were grouped with DBSCAN, and TCRdist sequence similarity was added when clustering was performed within HLA-allele-positive subsets. Co-occurrence clustering excluded repertoires with fewer than 30,000 or more than 120,000 public chains, plus five with anomalous nucleotide sharing. TCRdb obtained this table from immuneACCESS and retained in-frame rearrangements with V and J assigned. These tables miss some clones; where compared with another copy, unresolved V genes account for less than half of the shortfall, and the remainder is unexplained. V and J calls and clone size come straight from that table; D and trimming were deduced from the DNA. The sample profile shows roughly 160,000 clones; 84% of them were found once. 0.38% of the sample is in the top ten clones.

What the study reported, not specific to this receptor: A total of about 150 TCR beta chains were listed by the study as associated with cytomegalovirus. A later analysis reported that several top co-occurrence clusters appeared linked to parvovirus B19, influenza, CMV and Epstein-Barr virus. Specific HLA alleles were associated with roughly 17,000 TCR beta sequences at a false discovery rate of 0.05 in a later analysis. A later genetic analysis reported fewer N-insertions in productive TCRs among donors in an Asian-associated ancestry cluster than the roughly 670-donor mean. In a later analysis, HLA-associated TCR beta chains were found to be more clonally expanded and to have lower generation probabilities than equally common non-associated chains. Sequencing depth was assumed to be roughly uniform across donors in the presence/absence analyses, though that assumption may not hold. In vitro tests confirmed that three of the cytomegalovirus-associated TCR beta chains recognize cytomegalovirus antigens. When HLA alleles, especially DR and DQ, strongly co-occurred, attributing TCR associations to individual alleles was difficult. According to a later analysis, most CMV-associated TCR beta chains appeared to be HLA-restricted, and the HLA associations seemed to be driven largely by CMV exposure. According to a later analysis, TCR association rates differed among HLA loci, with DRB1 alleles showing the most associated TCRs and HLA-C alleles showing the fewest. Because HLA typing was unavailable for some donors at each locus, only the typed subset was used in association tests. In a later genetic analysis, a missense DCLRE1C variant was associated with V-gene and J-gene trimming of TCR beta chains, and the association was replicated in an independent cohort. Because counts were too low, 15 or so rarely observed V segments, including chromosome 9 orphons, were excluded from the earlier analysis of 587 of the donors. In this cohort, only TCR beta chains were sequenced, and detectable features were limited by the absence of alpha or paired-chain data. The authors suggested that the approach could potentially be generalized to other disease states and immunological phenotypes. A cluster of highly shared sequence variants was judged likely to represent a technical artifact of the sequencing pipeline. Some IMGT-functional V segments, including TRBV6-2 and TRBV6-3, could not be distinguished by the 87-base-pair reads and were therefore excluded. The only immune exposure information available for the cohort was CMV serostatus. A further reported finding was that TCR beta sequences accurately predicted the HLA-A and HLA-B alleles for most subjects in the first cohort. An earlier analysis of around 600 of the donors showed that most TCR beta V segments appeared in productive rearrangements either about 87% or about 30% of the time, which broadly matched IMGT annotations. Most TCR sequences were seen in very few donors, while some public TCRs were found in many individuals. The classifier was reported to diagnose cytomegalovirus status with high specificity and sensitivity in both the original and validation cohorts. Linkage disequilibrium might explain the correlated functional status among segregating V segments, but an unknown experimental factor could not be excluded.

Sequenced: PBMCs. Here the chain combines TRBV19 and TRBJ1-1; 8 bases in the middle match TRBD1. The sequence was collected from a boy younger than 10 in good health and CMV-seronegative. The CDR3 in this case is CASRQGVVNTEAFF. The DNA reads as follows: TGTGCCAGTAGACAGGGGGTTGTGAACACTGAAGCTTTCTTT.